The rows below give T cell receptor beta chains drawn from one sample of a study of cytomegalovirus exposure and HLA in healthy donors. This table comes from immunoSEQ multiplex PCR, and its TCRdb copy is limited to in-frame clones, with some not included. Among some 160,000 clones listed, 84% were seen once. The material sequenced was PBMCs. The receptor source for this set is a boy aged 2 to 10 in good health and CMV-seronegative. CDR3s include the opening cysteine and the closing phenylalanine or tryptophan. The D gene is left open where the match is weak. Not all rows give a size; the values are once, few, many and, for expanded clones, a class.

J | D | size | V | DNA | CDR3
TRBJ1-1 | TRBD1 | - | TRBV4-1 | TGCGCCAGCAGCCTAATCGGGACAGGGGGCTCTGAAGCTTTCTTT | CASSLIGTGGSEAFF
TRBJ1-4 | - | few | TRBV6-5 | TGTGCCAGCCAAGAAGACGGGGGAACTAATGAAAAACTGTTTTTT | CASQEDGGTNEKLFF
TRBJ2-7 | - | - | TRBV5-1 | TGCGCCAGCAGCTTGTCGGGAGACGAGCAGTACTTC | CASSLSGDEQYF
TRBJ2-1 | - | - | TRBV4-1 | TGCGCCAGCAGCCAACACCCCTATTTCAATGAGCAGTTCTTC | CASSQHPYFNEQFF
TRBJ1-5 | - | - | TRBV7-9 | TGTTCCAGCAGCCCCATAGGAGGCGGGGATCAGCCCCAGCATTTT | CSSSPIGGGDQPQHF
TRBJ2-1 | - | - | TRBV7-3 | TGTGCCAGCAGCTTAGTCCCTAGGGGAAGCTCCTACAATGAGCAGTTCTTC | CASSLVPRGSSYNEQFF
TRBJ2-7 | - | - | TRBV2 | TGTGCCAGCAGTGAGGGGCGTCATGTGGGCTACGAGCAGTACTTC | CASSEGRHVGYEQYF
TRBJ2-7 | - | once | TRBV6-5 | TGTGCCAGCAGCCAGGGGTCCTACGAGCAGTACTTC | CASSQGSYEQYF
TRBJ1-2 | TRBD1 | - | TRBV19 | TGTGCCAGTAGTTACCGACCGGGACAGGGGGACCGTGGCTACACCTTC | CASSYRPGQGDRGYTF
TRBJ1-4 | TRBD1 | - | TRBV19 | TGTGCCAGTACTTTGGCAGGGGGAAATGAAAAACTGTTTTTT | CASTLAGGNEKLFF
TRBJ2-3 | - | - | TRBV2 | TGTGCCAGCAGTGGCGAGTACACAGATACGCAGTATTTT | CASSGEYTDTQYF
TRBJ1-1 | - | - | TRBV5-1 | TGCGCCAGCAGCTTGGAGGTGAGGGGGGGAGCTTTCTTT | CASSLEVRGGAFF
TRBJ1-1 | - | - | TRBV6-1 | TGTGCCAGCAGTGCCCCGCGGGAAGAAGCTTTCTTT | CASSAPREEAFF
TRBJ2-2 | - | - | TRBV18 | TGTGCCAGCTCCCCAAACGCCGGGACTAACACCGGGGAGCTGTTTTTT | CASSPNAGTNTGELFF
TRBJ1-5 | - | - | TRBV28 | TGTGCCAGCACCGAGCGGTCTCCTAGCAATCAGCCCCAGCATTTT | CASTERSPSNQPQHF
TRBJ2-2 | - | - | TRBV9 | TGTGCCAGCAGCGTAAGCCGCACCGGGGAGCTGTTTTTT | CASSVSRTGELFF
TRBJ2-1 | - | - | TRBV27 | TGTGCCAGCAGTTTATCGGGAGCGCGCTCCTACAATGAGCAGTTCTTC | CASSLSGARSYNEQFF
TRBJ1-5 | - | few | TRBV28 | TGTGCCAGCAGTCCCCTACAGGGTCCGGGCCAGCATTTT | CASSPLQGPGQHF
TRBJ1-1 | - | - | TRBV4-2 | TGTGCCAGCAGCCAAGGGGAGGCGGGGGTGAACACTGAAGCTTTCTTT | CASSQGEAGVNTEAFF
TRBJ1-4 | - | - | TRBV7-2 | TGTGCCAGCAGCTCGGGTCCTAATGAAAAACTGTTTTTT | CASSSGPNEKLFF
TRBJ1-2 | - | - | TRBV18 | TGTGCCAGCTCACCTGGTATTGCGACTGTAGCTAACTATGGCTACACCTTC | CASSPGIATVANYGYTF
TRBJ1-1 | - | few | TRBV2 | TGTGCCAGCAGAATAGACACCACTGAAGCTTTCTTT | CASRIDTTEAFF
TRBJ1-5 | - | once | TRBV18 | TGTGCCAGCTCACCAATAAGCAATCAGCCCCAGCATTTT | CASSPISNQPQHF
TRBJ2-3 | - | - | TRBV4-1 | TGCGCCAGCAGCGCGACAGAAACAGATACGCAGTATTTT | CASSATETDTQYF
TRBJ2-1 | - | - | TRBV25-1 | TGTGCCAGCAGTGTGGAGGGAGGTCGTTTCAATGAGCAGTTCTTC | CASSVEGGRFNEQFF
TRBJ1-3 | TRBD1 | - | TRBV15 | TGTGCCACCAGCAGAGGTCAGGGGGGCGGCTCTGGAAACACCATATATTTT | CATSRGQGGGSGNTIYF
TRBJ1-4 | - | few | TRBV5-4 | TGTGCCGTTGGGGGGAATGAAAAACTGTTTTTT | CAVGGNEKLFF